This TCR beta chain comes out of a study of human T cells and chemical hapten exposure. This clonotype was seen at least ten times. In TCRdb, the RACE reads were re-called with MiXCR into one record per CDR3 protein. The table has approximately 100,000 distinct CDR3 sequences, 9.6% seen once. Stated time point: pre-sensitization, week 0. Treatment reported: therapeutic diphenylcyclopropenone sensitization with weekly scalp DPC. The starting material was whole blood, obtained in connection with sensitization to the hapten diphenylcyclopropenone (DPC). The receptor was derived from a middle-aged woman with alopecia areata. Some clones in this sample may be carry-over from other donors' samples.

The CDR3 DNA follows: TGTGCCAGCAGCTTAACCGGGGGGATGGAGACCCAGTACTTC. Its translation: CASSLTGGMETQYF. The chain employs TRBV7-3 and TRBJ2-5; 7 bases match TRBD2. The CDR3 consists of 14 residues. With 0 bases clipped from V and 5 bases from J, the junction kept 3 bases outside the gene matches. From germline, CDR1 is SGHTA and CDR2 FQGTGA.